Listed below are T cell receptor beta chains from one sample, sequenced in a study of T cells in Graves' hyperthyroidism and ophthalmopathy. A single record per CDR3 protein comes from TCRdb applying MiXCR to the multiplex PCR reads. Among hundreds of thousands of distinct CDR3 sequences, approximately 15% were seen once, and the ten largest hold about 22%. The sequencing input was blood. These receptors originate from a woman aged 25 to 39 with Graves' hyperthyroidism. Each CDR3 is given with its conserved first and last residue. The D gene is left open where the match is weak. Size is stated for part of the rows, as once, few or many counts, or as a class when the clone is expanded.

TRBD2,TRBV7-9,TRBJ2-1,-,CASSSGLAGNGQFF,TGTGCCAGCAGCTCGGGACTAGCGGGAAACGGGCAGTTCTTC
-,TRBV5-1,TRBJ2-7,few,CASSLAGDAHRDEQYF,TGCGCCAGCAGCTTGGCCGGAGACGCTCACAGGGACGAGCAGTACTTC
-,TRBV28,TRBJ2-5,many,CASSFDPRPGQRWETQYF,TGTGCCAGCAGTTTTGACCCCAGACCGGGCCAACGATGGGAGACCCAGTACTTC
TRBD2,TRBV7-8,TRBJ2-2,-,CASSRRTSITGELFF,TGTGCCAGCAGCCGACGGACTAGCATAACCGGGGAGCTGTTTTTT
-,TRBV5-5,TRBJ2-7,once,CASSSRTASSYEQYF,TGTGCCAGCAGCTCAAGGACGGCGAGCTCCTACGAGCAGTACTTC
-,TRBV6-1,TRBJ1-5,-,CASRSGLNQPQHF,TGTGCCAGCAGGAGTGGCCTCAATCAGCCCCAGCATTTT
-,TRBV20-1,TRBJ2-1,-,CSARGRGISDEQFF,TGCAGTGCTAGGGGGCGCGGGATAAGCGATGAGCAGTTCTTC
-,TRBV2,TRBJ2-3,many,CASTREWADTQYF,TGTGCCAGCACCCGTGAATGGGCAGATACGCAGTATTTT
-,TRBV19,TRBJ1-2,few,CASSTGSVNYGYTF,TGTGCCAGTAGTACAGGGAGCGTCAACTATGGCTACACCTTC
-,TRBV10-2,TRBJ1-5,few,CASSESSGEWYGPQHF,TGCGCCAGCAGTGAGTCGAGCGGAGAGTGGTACGGGCCCCAGCATTTT
TRBD2,TRBV7-3,TRBJ2-1,many,CASSSRLAGGDEQFF,TGTGCCAGCAGCTCCCGACTAGCGGGGGGGGATGAGCAGTTCTTC
TRBD1,TRBV6-1,TRBJ1-1,few,CASSEEGGITEAFF,TGTGCCAGCAGTGAAGAAGGGGGCATTACTGAAGCTTTCTTT
-,TRBV11-2,TRBJ2-1,many,CASSRAGAGYNEQFF,TGTGCCAGCAGCCGCGCGGGCGCGGGGTACAATGAGCAGTTCTTC
TRBD2,TRBV9,TRBJ2-3,-,CASSASGNTDTQYF,TGTGCCAGCAGCGCTAGCGGAAACACAGATACGCAGTATTTT
-,TRBV29-1,TRBJ2-1,-,CSVDGGVEGYNEQFF,TGCAGCGTTGACGGCGGGGTCGAGGGTTACAATGAGCAGTTCTTC
-,TRBV6-1,TRBJ1-4,few,CASSYPRGGSNEKLFF,TGTGCCAGCAGTTATCCCCGGGGCGGATCTAATGAAAAACTGTTTTTT
-,TRBV6-1,TRBJ2-3,-,CASSSTGTNTDTQYF,TGTGCCAGCAGTTCAACAGGGACCAACACAGATACGCAGTATTTT
-,TRBV28,TRBJ2-5,many,CASSHDSYQETQYF,TGTGCCAGCAGTCACGACAGTTATCAAGAGACCCAGTACTTC
-,TRBV12-3/TRBV12-4,TRBJ2-7,few,CASSFSFNEQYF,TGTGCCAGCAGTTTTTCTTTCAACGAGCAGTACTTC
-,TRBV4-2,TRBJ1-2,few,CASGPEGLLYGYTF,TGTGCCAGCGGACCTGAGGGGTTGCTCTATGGCTACACCTTC
TRBD2,TRBV27,TRBJ2-3,many,CASSLSSGISDTQYF,TGTGCCAGCAGTTTAAGTAGCGGGATATCAGATACGCAGTATTTT
TRBD1,TRBV20-1,TRBJ1-2,few,CSAPGTGGADRSNYGYTF,TGCAGTGCTCCCGGGACAGGGGGCGCGGATCGAAGTAACTATGGCTACACCTTC
-,TRBV5-5,TRBJ2-1,few,CASSLTQGTRNEQFF,TGTGCCAGCAGCTTAACGCAGGGTACGCGAAATGAGCAGTTCTTC
-,TRBV20-1,TRBJ2-1,few,CSALMSNLNSYNEQFF,TGCAGTGCCCTTATGTCAAATCTCAACTCCTACAATGAGCAGTTCTTC